The 13 T cell receptor beta chains below come from one sample, sequenced in a study of blood T cell repertoires in COVID-19. Generated by immunoSEQ multiplex PCR, the TCRdb table keeps only in-frame clones and is missing some. Counted here are 90,000 to 110,000 clones, around 76% occurring once; the ten biggest clones make up 15% to 20%. Material for sequencing was peripheral blood. These receptors all come from a woman in her 70s with acute or convalescent COVID-19.

The rearrangement joins TRBV6-5 to TRBJ2-7; 7 positions match TRBD1. In germline, CDR1 is MNHEY, CDR2 SVGAGI. Trimming at V came to 0 bases and at J to 3 bases, leaving 5 bases not matched to a gene. This CDR3 spans 15 amino acids. CDR3 sequence (DNA): TGTGCCAGCAGTTACTCGATGACAGGGCTCTACGAGCAGTACTTC. This encodes CASSYSMTGLYEQYF.

This chain links TRBV11-2 with TRBJ2-1; 10 bases align to TRBD2. The CDR3 is 13 residues long. J gave up 13 bases and V 0 bases, and 3 bases lay outside the gene matches. CDR1 is SGHAT, CDR2 FQNNGV, per germline. DNA of the CDR3: TGTGCCAGCAGCTTAGAGGCTAGCGGGGGACAGTTCTTC. Its translation: CASSLEASGGQFF.

This sequence joins TRBV6-5 and TRBJ1-1; D is perhaps TRBD1 (5 bases). V lost 2 bases and J 5 bases, leaving 15 bases between the germline ends. Germline V gene lookup returns CDR1 MNHEY and CDR2 SVGAGI. CDR3 size: 15 residues. CDR3 sequence reads: CASSYRFDSRTEAFF. The CDR3 DNA is TGTGCCAGCAGTTACAGGTTCGACAGTAGGACTGAAGCTTTCTTT.

This clone appeared a few times. The chain carries TRBV5-1 and TRBJ2-3; 9 bases align to TRBD2. This CDR3 spans 16 amino acids. V lost 1 base to trimming and J lost 1 base; unmatched junction nucleotides: 4. From germline, CDR1 is SGHRS and CDR2 YFSETQ. The CDR3 spells CASSLLASGGTDTQYF. CDR3 DNA sequence: TGCGCCAGCAGCTTGTTGGCTAGCGGGGGCACAGATACGCAGTATTTT.

This sequence joins TRBV7-9 and TRBJ2-2; perhaps TRBD2 as D (5 bases). The germline V gene encodes CDR1 SEHNR and CDR2 FQNEAQ (reference sequence). The CDR3 extends over 14 amino acids. V shed 5 bases and J shed 9 bases, with 16 bases lying between them. The CDR3, as DNA: TGTGCCAGCAGCCCTCTCGGGGATTTCCGGGAGCTGTTTTTT. Protein product: CASSPLGDFRELFF.

This rearrangement joins TRBV18 to TRBJ2-1, with TRBD1 matching 8 bases. The germline V gene encodes CDR1 KGHSH and CDR2 LQKENI. The CDR3 is 12 amino acids. With V trimmed by 3 bases and J by 8 bases, 0 bases remained unmatched. CDR3 DNA: TGTGCCAGCTCACCGACAGGGGATGAGCAGTTCTTC. Residues: CASSPTGDEQFF.

The chain uses TRBV28 and TRBJ2-7; D is unclear. The V and J ends lost 5 bases and 3 bases respectively, with 11 bases between them. The length of the CDR3 is 13 residues. Germline V gene sequence: CDR1 MDHEN, CDR2 SYDVKM. CDR3 sequence (DNA): TGTGCCAGCAGTCTTGGTTCGGGCTACGAGCAGTACTTC. Translating it yields CASSLGSGYEQYF.

The chain uses TRBV11-2 and TRBJ2-7; no reliable D call. Germline assignment: CDR1 SGHAT and CDR2 FQNNGV. V was pared by 8 bases and J by 2 bases, with 16 bases between. The CDR3 totals 14 residues. CDR3 sequence (DNA): TGTGCCAGCCGCCCAATGTCAGGAACCTACGAGCAGTACTTC. It specifies CASRPMSGTYEQYF.

CDR3 protein: CASSFMKGARTDTQYF. CDR3 bases: TGTGCCAGCAGCTTTATGAAGGGGGCTAGGACAGATACGCAGTATTTT. J is TRBJ2-3 and V is TRBV5-8; TRBD1 matches at 7 bases. The CDR3 is 16 amino acids. V dropped 2 bases and J dropped 3; count of bases not matched to a gene: 9. CDR1 SGHTS and CDR2 YDEGEE come from the germline V gene.

This clone has just a few counts. This sequence joins TRBV5-8 and TRBJ1-5; possibly TRBD1 for D (6 bases). V dropped 1 base and J dropped 2 bases, with 16 bases sitting between them. Germline CDR1 SGHTS, CDR2 YDEGEE. The CDR3 sequence is 17 residues long. The CDR3 coding sequence is TGTGCCAGCAGCTTGCGGTTGTTGGGGGCGGGCAATCAGCCCCAGCATTTT. Translating it yields CASSLRLLGAGNQPQHF.

The rearrangement joins TRBV6-1 to TRBJ1-2; possible D gene TRBD1, 6 bases. Trimming pared 3 bases from V and 4 bases from J, leaving 15 bases between. The CDR3 sequence is 15 residues long. Germline CDR1 is MNHNS and CDR2 is SASEGT. The CDR3 loop is CASSDGGALAYGYTF. CDR3 sequence (DNA): TGTGCCAGCAGTGACGGGGGGGCGCTGGCCTATGGCTACACCTTC.

The chain has TRBV4-1 and TRBJ2-1; 12 positions match TRBD2. This CDR3 is built from 19 residues. CDR1 is MGHRA and CDR2 is YSYEKL in the germline V gene. V gave up 2 bases and J gave up 0 bases; unmatched junction bases: 8. The CDR3 DNA sequence: TGCGCCAGCAGCCAACGCACTAGCGGGGGGCAGAGCTCCTACAATGAGCAGTTCTTC. Amino acid sequence: CASSQRTSGGQSSYNEQFF.

The chain recombines TRBV11-2 with TRBJ2-1; a possible D gene is TRBD1 (6 bases). CDR3 length: 15 amino acids. The V gene lost 7 bases and the J gene lost 2 bases, with 15 bases spanning the gap. The V gene's germline CDR1 is SGHAT and CDR2 FQNNGV. The CDR3 sequence: CASNRGGLTYNEQFF. CDR3 bases: TGTGCCAGCAATCGTGGGGGCCTCACCTACAATGAGCAGTTCTTC.